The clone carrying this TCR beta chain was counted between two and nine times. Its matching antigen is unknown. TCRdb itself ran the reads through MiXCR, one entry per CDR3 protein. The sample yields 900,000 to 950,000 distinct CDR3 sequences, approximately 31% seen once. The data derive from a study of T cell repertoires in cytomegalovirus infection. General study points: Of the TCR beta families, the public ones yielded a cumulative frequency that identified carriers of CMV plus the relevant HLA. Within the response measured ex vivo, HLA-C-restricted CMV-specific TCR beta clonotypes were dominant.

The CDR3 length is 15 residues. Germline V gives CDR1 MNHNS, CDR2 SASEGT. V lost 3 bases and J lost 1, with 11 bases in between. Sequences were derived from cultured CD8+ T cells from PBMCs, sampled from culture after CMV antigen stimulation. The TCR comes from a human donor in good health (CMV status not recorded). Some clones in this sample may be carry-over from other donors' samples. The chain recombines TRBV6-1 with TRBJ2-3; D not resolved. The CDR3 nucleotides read TGTGCCAGCAGTGATATGGGGATTGGCACAGATACGCAGTATTTT. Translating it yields CASSDMGIGTDTQYF.